The 5 T cell receptor beta chains in this list originate from one sample, sequenced in a study of CD8 T cells in ankylosing spondylitis. TCRdb re-called the 5' RACE reads with MiXCR, one entry per CDR3 protein. Among under 35,000 distinct CDR3 sequences listed, about 6.8% were seen once. The sequenced sample was blood, either unsorted or a sorted T cell fraction (not recorded which). Receptors were obtained from a male donor with ankylosing spondylitis or in good health (not recorded which).

This clonotype was recorded at least ten times. V and J are TRBV3-2 and TRBJ2-1. TRBV3-2 is classified as a pseudogene. The CDR3 sequence is 15 residues long. The CDR3 protein is CASSQAQTGFIEQFF. The DNA of the CDR3 is TGTGCCAGCAGCCAAGCCCAGACGGGGTTCATCGAGCAGTTCTTC.

This clonotype was seen many times. CDR3 amino acids: CSAGPGGTRSYEQYF. In DNA form, the CDR3 reads TGCAGTGCGGGCCCCGGCGGGACTCGGTCCTACGAGCAGTACTTC. The rearrangement joins TRBV20-1 to TRBJ2-7; possibly TRBD2 for D (6 bases). The CDR3 totals 15 residues. V shed 6 bases and J shed 1 base, with 19 bases lying between them. CDR1 is DFQATT and CDR2 is SNEGSKA in the germline V gene (reference sequence).

The sample holds many counts of this clonotype. The chain uses TRBV5-6 and TRBJ2-1; D might be TRBD1 (6 bases). The CDR3 extends over 14 amino acids. V gave up 4 bases and J gave up 4 bases, with 12 bases separating them. Germline CDR1 is SGHDT and CDR2 is YYEEEE. CDR3 loop: CASSPRDTYNEQFF. The CDR3 DNA reads as TGTGCCAGCAGCCCCAGGGACACTTACAATGAGCAGTTCTTC.

The V and J genes are TRBV18 and TRBJ1-5; maybe TRBD1 (5 bases). Germline CDR1 KGHSH, CDR2 LQKENI. V lost 0 bases and J 4 bases, leaving 13 bases between the germline ends. CDR3 size: 16 residues. The CDR3 sequence: CASSPPAAGQNQPQHF. In nucleotides, the CDR3 is TGTGCCAGCTCACCACCGGCGGCAGGGCAGAATCAGCCCCAGCATTTT.

In this sample, this clonotype turned up many times. V is TRBV27 and J is TRBJ2-7; D uncertain. V was clipped by 7 bases and J by 6 bases, with 13 bases between them. Germline V gene data show CDR1 as MNHEY and CDR2 as SMNVEV (reference sequence). This CDR3 region has 12 residues. CDR3 sequence reads: CASTLGRTEQYF. The DNA for the CDR3 is TGTGCCAGCACCTTAGGTAGGACCGAGCAGTACTTC.